This T cell receptor (beta chain) was obtained from a study of control samples from healthy donors and cancer patients. CDR1 SGHRS and CDR2 YFSETQ come from the germline V gene. V shed 0 bases, J shed 4 bases, and the junction held 7 bases outside the gene matches. The CDR3 is 15 residues long. Some clones are missing from TCRdb's copy, which holds only in-frame ones; the method was immunoSEQ multiplex PCR. The sample holds about 79,000 clones, approximately 94% seen once. Sequenced material: PBMCs. The source is a woman aged 40 to 50 with lung cancer. V usage is TRBV5-1 and J usage is TRBJ2-7; 7 bases fit TRBD1. CDR3 protein: CASSLEYEGAYEQYF. Written as DNA, the CDR3 is TGCGCCAGCAGCTTGGAATACGAGGGGGCTTACGAGCAGTACTTC.